The 6 T cell receptor beta chains below come from one sample, sequenced in a study of cytomegalovirus exposure and HLA in healthy donors. It was with 60 Vbeta and 13 Jbeta primers that the PCR ran. TCRdb keeps only in-frame clones here, not all; method: immunoSEQ multiplex PCR. Among approximately 89,000 clones listed, 70% to 85% were seen once. Sequenced: PBMCs. The receptor set was obtained from a human donor in good health.

The V and J genes are TRBV6-1 and TRBJ2-2, with D perhaps matching TRBD1 (6 bases). Deletions cut 2 bases from V and 1 base from J, with 11 bases between. Germline values: CDR1 MNHNS, CDR2 SASEGT. The CDR3 is made up of 16 amino acids. For the CDR3, the DNA is TGTGCCAGCAGTGAATGGGGGCACCAGAACACCGGGGAGCTGTTTTTT. It encodes CASSEWGHQNTGELFF.

J is TRBJ1-2 and V is TRBV14; D may be TRBD1 (6 bases). Germline loops: CDR1 SGHDN, CDR2 FVKESK. Trimming cost V 4 bases and J 4 bases, with 16 bases left between them. This CDR3 contains 15 residues. The CDR3 sequence is CASSLSIGTPYGYTF. As DNA, the CDR3 is TGTGCCAGCAGCCTATCGATTGGGACACCCTATGGCTACACCTTC.

This chain uses TRBV9 with TRBJ2-7, with 9 bases that match TRBD1. The CDR3 runs to 16 residues. V dropped 0 bases and J dropped 5; count of bases not matched to a gene: 9. Per the germline V gene, CDR1 is SGDLS and CDR2 is YYNGEE. CDR3 residues: CASSVATGTGLHEQYF. CDR3 coding DNA: TGTGCCAGCAGCGTAGCTACTGGGACAGGGTTGCACGAGCAGTACTTC.

V gene TRBV6-5 combines with J gene TRBJ2-1; 8 positions agree with TRBD2. Germline CDR1 reads MNHEY; CDR2 reads SVGAGI. V shed 0 bases, J shed 2 bases, and the junction held 3 bases outside the gene matches. This CDR3 is 16 amino acids long. The CDR3 spells CASSYSGGGTYNEQFF. Written as DNA, the CDR3 is TGTGCCAGCAGTTACTCGGGCGGGGGGACCTACAATGAGCAGTTCTTC.

This clone was counted once. The rearrangement links TRBV9 to TRBJ2-5; weak D call: TRBD1 (5 bases). Germline V CDR1 and CDR2: SGDLS, YYNGEE. V was trimmed by 0 bases and J by 2 bases, leaving 11 bases between them. The CDR3 is 15 amino acids. CDR3 in amino acids: CASSVGRTRQETQYF. Here the CDR3 DNA reads TGTGCCAGCAGCGTAGGGCGGACACGACAAGAGACCCAGTACTTC.

Only a few counts were recorded for this clone. The V call is TRBV28, the J call TRBJ2-1; weak D call: TRBD2 (5 bases). The germline V gene has CDR1 MDHEN and CDR2 SYDVKM. The CDR3 loop spans 15 amino acids. Trimming took off 9 bases at V and 0 bases at J, with 15 bases between the two ends. The CDR3 reads CASIRTSTSYNEQFF. The DNA of the CDR3 is TGTGCCAGTATCCGGACTTCGACCTCCTACAATGAGCAGTTCTTC.